The 23 T cell receptor beta chains listed next were all sequenced from one sample in a study of T cell responses to AZD1222 COVID-19 vaccine. This table comes from immunoSEQ multiplex PCR, and its TCRdb copy is limited to in-frame clones, with some not included. The sample lists approximately 31,000 clones; 88% were seen once. The sample was peripheral blood, taken 28 days after the second AZD1222 dose. The source of these receptors is an adult who received the AZD1222 COVID-19 vaccine.

The J gene is TRBJ2-3, the V gene TRBV5-1, with 8 bases that match TRBD1. The V segment lost 4 bases and the J segment 4 bases; nucleotides outside the gene matches: 8. This CDR3 is built from 15 residues. Per germline, CDR1 SGHRS and CDR2 YFSETQ. The CDR3 DNA follows: TGCGCCAGCAGCCTACAGGGGGGAGGTTCAGATACGCAGTATTTT. Amino acids: CASSLQGGGSDTQYF.

V is TRBV11-2 and J is TRBJ1-4, with D unclear. Germline V gives CDR1 SGHAT, CDR2 FQNNGV. The CDR3 is made up of 14 amino acids. Trimming stripped 5 bases from V and 5 bases from J, with 12 bases between. CDR3 protein: CASSPGNLNEKLFF. As DNA, the CDR3 is TGTGCCAGCAGCCCGGGGAACCTAAATGAAAAACTGTTTTTT.

The CDR3 region has the DNA TGCAGTGCTAGTGTGGCGGGGAGCCCCTACGAGCAGTACTTC. Translated: CSASVAGSPYEQYF. The chain carries TRBV20-1 and TRBJ2-7; tentative D call: TRBD2 (6 bases). This CDR3 is built from 14 residues. Germline V lookup: CDR1 DFQATT, CDR2 SNEGSKA (reference sequence). V was shortened by 3 bases and J by 2 bases, with 14 bases between the two germline ends.

The chain employs TRBV12-3 or TRBV12-4 and TRBJ1-1, with TRBD1 as a possible D gene (6 bases). The V and J ends lost 7 bases and 1 base respectively, with 7 bases between them. The CDR3 totals 12 residues. CDR3 amino acids: CASTGENTEAFF. Written as DNA, the CDR3 is TGTGCCAGCACAGGGGAGAACACTGAAGCTTTCTTT.

The chain is built from TRBV29-1 and TRBJ1-4; D remains unclear. The V end lost 5 bases, the J end lost 8 bases, and 9 bases lay between the germline ends. Germline values: CDR1 SQVTM, CDR2 ANQGSEA. This CDR3 region has 11 residues. The CDR3 spells CSVLSGEKLFF. The CDR3 DNA follows: TGCAGCGTTCTTTCTGGGGAAAAACTGTTTTTT.

The chain recombines TRBV7-9 with TRBJ1-2; D might be TRBD1 (6 bases). CDR1 and CDR2 from the germline V gene are SEHNR and FQNEAQ (reference sequence). The CDR3 totals 14 residues. Trimming removed 1 base from V and 3 bases from J, with 9 bases in between. The CDR3 loop is CASSLGQADYGYTF. The CDR3 DNA is TGTGCCAGCAGCTTAGGACAGGCGGACTATGGCTACACCTTC.

The rearrangement links TRBV5-6 to TRBJ1-3; the D is unclear. The germline V gene has CDR1 SGHDT and CDR2 YYEEEE. V dropped 4 bases and J dropped 4 bases, with 24 bases sitting between them. This CDR3 comprises 18 residues. The CDR3 loop is CASSTYFSMESEGNTIYF. Here the CDR3 DNA reads TGTGCCAGCAGCACTTACTTTTCCATGGAGAGTGAAGGAAACACCATATATTTT.

V is TRBV9 and J is TRBJ1-4, with 11 bases that match TRBD1. V was clipped by 0 bases and J by 2 bases; unmatched bases: 6. Per germline, CDR1 SGDLS and CDR2 YYNGEE. The length of the CDR3 is 18 residues. In DNA form, the CDR3 reads TGTGCCAGCAGCGTAGGGGACAGGGGGGAGGCTACTAATGAAAAACTGTTTTTT. Translating it yields CASSVGDRGEATNEKLFF.

CDR3 sequence (DNA): TGTGCCAGCAGCTTAATTCGGGCGGCCAAGTCCACCTTC. Its translation is CASSLIRAAKSTF. V gene TRBV7-3 combines with J gene TRBJ1-2; D is unclear. Deletions cut 1 base from V and 13 bases from J, with 16 bases between. Looked up from germline, CDR1 is SGHTA and CDR2 is FQGTGA. CDR3 length equals 13 residues.

The chain links TRBV5-1 to TRBJ1-2; possibly TRBD1 for D (6 bases). V was clipped by 4 bases and J by 3 bases, with 10 bases between them. The CDR3 is 13 residues long. CDR1 and CDR2 from the germline V gene are SGHRS and YFSETQ. The CDR3 bases are TGCGCCAGCAGCCAAGGGGGGGACTATGGCTACACCTTC. Translating gives CASSQGGDYGYTF.

The V gene is TRBV27, the J gene TRBJ1-1; unclear D gene. The V gene's germline CDR1 is MNHEY and CDR2 SMNVEV (reference sequence). Trimming left V 3 bases short and J 1 base short, with 18 bases between. The CDR3 loop spans 17 amino acids. This chain's CDR3 is CASSFFGVYGANTEAFF. In DNA, the CDR3 is TGTGCCAGCAGTTTCTTTGGGGTATACGGAGCGAACACTGAAGCTTTCTTT.

The chain is built from TRBV3-1 (or the pseudogene TRBV3-2) and TRBJ1-3; weak D call: TRBD1 (5 bases). V dropped 1 base and J dropped 5 bases, with 9 bases sitting between them. Germline V lookup: CDR1 LGHDT, CDR2 YNNKEL (reference sequence). This CDR3 is built from 14 residues. The CDR3 DNA sequence: TGTGCCAGCAGCCAAGGACAGACGAGAAACACCATATATTTT. Translation gives CASSQGQTRNTIYF.

This sequence joins TRBV7-8 and TRBJ2-1, with a weak D call TRBD2 (6 bases). Looked up from germline, CDR1 is SGHVS and CDR2 is FQNEAQ. Trimming left V 5 bases short and J 2 bases short, with 16 bases between. The CDR3 loop spans 16 amino acids. The CDR3 nucleotides are TGTGCCAGCAGCCCTCTGCGGACTAACCCCTACAATGAGCAGTTCTTC. It codes for CASSPLRTNPYNEQFF. The full variable domain, with the rest looked up from reference TRBV7-8 and TRBJ2-1, is GAGVSQSPRYKVAKRGQDVALRCDPISGHVSLFWYQQALGQGPEFLTYFQNEAQLDKSGLPSDRFFAERPEGSVSTLKIQRTQQEDSAVYLCASSPLRTNPYNEQFFGPGTRLTVL.

The chain is built from TRBV4-1 and TRBJ2-4; 8 positions agree with TRBD1. This CDR3 region has 14 residues. Germline loops: CDR1 MGHRA, CDR2 YSYEKL. With V trimmed by 4 bases and J by 7 bases, 6 bases remained unmatched. This CDR3 is CASSLGQGGNIQYF. CDR3 in DNA: TGCGCCAGCAGCCTCGGACAGGGTGGGAACATTCAGTACTTC.

CDR3 in DNA: TGTGCCAGCAGCTTAACGGGTGGGACAGGAGATACGCAGTATTTT. Translating it yields CASSLTGGTGDTQYF. The V call is TRBV7-3, the J call TRBJ2-3; TRBD1 matches 8 bases. V shed 0 bases, J shed 5 bases, and the junction held 4 bases outside the gene matches. The CDR3 length is 15 residues. Germline CDR1 and CDR2: SGHTA and FQGTGA.

V gene TRBV6-5 combines with J gene TRBJ1-1; D gene unclear. There are 13 residues in the CDR3. The V gene lost 10 bases and the J gene lost 0 bases, with 12 bases spanning the gap. CDR1 and CDR2 (germline): MNHEY, SVGAGI. CDR3 region: CAIAGRMNTEAFF. For the CDR3, the DNA is TGTGCCATAGCGGGGAGGATGAACACTGAAGCTTTCTTT.

The rearrangement uses TRBV14 and TRBJ2-2; 9 nucleotides line up with TRBD2. CDR3 length equals 14 residues. After removal of 7 bases from V and 3 bases from J, the junction contained 3 bases not matched to a gene. Per germline, CDR1 SGHDN and CDR2 FVKESK. In DNA form, the CDR3 reads TGTGCCAGCACTAGCGGGGCCTACACCGGGGAGCTGTTTTTT. Protein sequence: CASTSGAYTGELFF.

The gene calls are TRBV2 and TRBJ1-6; D ambiguous. The CDR3 covers 13 residues. V was pared by 1 base and J by 7 bases, with 5 bases between. Germline V gene sequence: CDR1 SNHLY, CDR2 FYNNEI. CDR3 nucleotides: TGTGCCAGCAGTGAAGTTGCGAATTCACCCCTCCACTTT. Protein product: CASSEVANSPLHF.

This clone showed up just once. The genes are TRBV3-1 (or the pseudogene TRBV3-2) and TRBJ1-5; D remains ambiguous. The V end was cut by 4 bases, the J end by 4 bases, with 14 bases between. CDR3 size: 15 residues. CDR1 is LGHDT, CDR2 YNNKEL, per germline (reference sequence). CDR3 sequence: CASSPGGLSNQPQHF. Written as DNA, the CDR3 is TGTGCCAGCAGCCCCGGAGGACTGAGTAATCAGCCCCAGCATTTT.

The chain couples TRBV5-4 to TRBJ2-7, with 7 bases matching TRBD1. The ends lost 0 bases at V and 5 bases at J; junction bases unmatched: 2. CDR1 SGHNT and CDR2 YYREEE come from the germline V gene (reference sequence). This CDR3 is 13 amino acids long. The CDR3 is CASSLDRGHEQYF. Written as DNA, the CDR3 is TGTGCCAGCAGCTTGGACAGGGGCCACGAGCAGTACTTC.

The rearrangement links TRBV12-5 to TRBJ1-2; D is possibly TRBD1 (5 bases). With 5 bases removed from V and 5 bases from J, the gap between germline ends came to 12 bases. The CDR3 loop spans 13 amino acids. CDR1 LGHNT and CDR2 FRNRAP come from the germline V gene. CDR3: CASGGGTEYGYTF. Written as DNA, the CDR3 is TGTGCTAGTGGTGGCGGGACCGAGTATGGCTACACCTTC.

This sequence joins TRBV15 and TRBJ2-5; 9 bases align to TRBD1. This CDR3 is built from 14 residues. J gave up 5 bases and V 4 bases, and 5 bases lay outside the gene matches. Germline CDR1 reads LNHNV; CDR2 reads YYDKDF (reference sequence). CDR3 amino acids: CATSKNRGPETQYF. The CDR3, as DNA: TGTGCCACCAGCAAAAACAGGGGGCCGGAGACCCAGTACTTC.

The chain couples TRBV5-1 to TRBJ2-7, with D maybe TRBD1 (6 bases). The V gene's germline CDR1 is SGHRS and CDR2 YFSETQ. V shed 4 bases and J shed 5 bases, with 19 bases lying between them. This CDR3 has 15 amino acids. CDR3 amino acids: CASSLPPGVSNEQYF. The CDR3 DNA sequence: TGCGCCAGCAGCCTACCTCCAGGGGTCAGCAACGAGCAGTACTTC.